The clone carrying this TCR beta chain was seen a handful of times. What it binds is not known. Primers included in the PCR were 60 Vbeta and 13 Jbeta primers. Authors' data handling: Approximately 72 million unique TCR beta chains, about 11 million of them shared, were counted by a later analysis. Only in-frame clones appear in the TCRdb table, and some are missing; sequencing was by immunoSEQ multiplex PCR. The V and J calls and the clone size are those of that table, but D and trimming were determined from the DNA. The data hold some 130,000 clones, with 60% to 75% observed a single time. Germline CDR1 and CDR2: MNHEY and SVGAGI. V shed 0 bases and J shed 5 bases, with 14 bases lying between them. The CDR3 sequence is 16 residues long. These data belong to a study of cytomegalovirus exposure and HLA in healthy donors. Study conclusions and caveats: Owing to their indistinguishability, certain V segments, notably TRBV6-2 and TRBV6-3, were excluded. Rare TCR sequences dominated, though some public TCRs recurred in many donors.

The sample was PBMCs. This receptor was identified in a human donor in good health. The rearrangement joins TRBV6-5 to TRBJ1-3, with D uncertain. CDR3 bases: TGTGCCAGCAGTTACTCGACATCCCCTAAGAGAAACACCATATATTTT. Translated: CASSYSTSPKRNTIYF.